These T cell receptor beta chains were read from a single sample in a study of cytomegalovirus exposure and HLA in healthy donors. TCRdb's copy holds only in-frame clones and misses some; the assay was immunoSEQ multiplex PCR. Of fewer than 100,000 clones listed, about 70% are singletons. The sequenced sample was PBMCs. The source is a female donor in good health and CMV-seronegative. The CDR3 runs from the conserved cysteine through the conserved F or W. A D gene is named only where the DNA matches it firmly. Clone size is shown for a subset of rows, as once, few, many or a class of expanded clone.

len: 16
v_gene: TRBV5-1
j_gene: TRBJ2-7
abundance: -
d_gene: -
CDR3nt: TGCGCCAGCAGCTTGGGTTGGGGCAGCAGCTCCTACGAGCAGTACTTC
CDR3aa: CASSLGWGSSSYEQYF

len: 15
v_gene: TRBV10-3
j_gene: TRBJ2-7
abundance: -
d_gene: TRBD1
CDR3nt: TGTGCCATCAGTGAGTTGGACAGGGGTCGCGACGAGCAGTACTTC
CDR3aa: CAISELDRGRDEQYF

len: 15
v_gene: TRBV5-1
j_gene: TRBJ2-6
abundance: -
d_gene: -
CDR3nt: TGCGCCAGCACACCAAGACTCTCTGGGGCCAACGTCCTGACTTTC
CDR3aa: CASTPRLSGANVLTF

len: 15
v_gene: TRBV6-1
j_gene: TRBJ2-7
abundance: -
d_gene: TRBD2
CDR3nt: TGTGCCAGCAGTGAACCCCATAGCGGGAGGTACGAGCAGTACTTC
CDR3aa: CASSEPHSGRYEQYF

len: 16
v_gene: TRBV9
j_gene: TRBJ1-3
abundance: -
d_gene: -
CDR3nt: TGTGCCAGCAGCGTTGGGCAGGTAGTGTCCGGAAACACCATATATTTT
CDR3aa: CASSVGQVVSGNTIYF

len: 19
v_gene: TRBV5-1
j_gene: TRBJ1-1
abundance: -
d_gene: TRBD1
CDR3nt: TGCGCCAGCAGCTTGGCCGATTGGGGACAGGTGGTTATGAACACTGAAGCTTTCTTT
CDR3aa: CASSLADWGQVVMNTEAFF

len: 13
v_gene: TRBV5-4
j_gene: TRBJ2-3
abundance: -
d_gene: TRBD2
CDR3nt: TGTGCCAGCGGCGGGAGGGCGGGAGATACGCAGTATTTT
CDR3aa: CASGGRAGDTQYF

len: 13
v_gene: TRBV6-6
j_gene: TRBJ2-7
abundance: -
d_gene: TRBD1
CDR3nt: TGTGCCAGCAGCCAGACCGAATACAGGGGGCAGTACTTC
CDR3aa: CASSQTEYRGQYF

len: 17
v_gene: TRBV7-2
j_gene: TRBJ2-5
abundance: -
d_gene: TRBD2
CDR3nt: TGTGCCAGCAGCTCAGACCCCGCTAGCGGGGGGCCTGAGACCCAGTACTTC
CDR3aa: CASSSDPASGGPETQYF

len: 18
v_gene: TRBV27
j_gene: TRBJ2-7
abundance: -
d_gene: TRBD2
CDR3nt: TGTGCCAGCAGTTTGGCCCTCCGGACTAGCGGACGACCCTACGAGCAGTACTTC
CDR3aa: CASSLALRTSGRPYEQYF

len: 19
v_gene: TRBV9
j_gene: TRBJ2-1
abundance: -
d_gene: TRBD2
CDR3nt: TGTGCCAGCAGCGTAGAGGGACTAGCGGGGAGTTTCTCCTACAATGAGCAGTTCTTC
CDR3aa: CASSVEGLAGSFSYNEQFF

len: 15
v_gene: TRBV2
j_gene: TRBJ1-5
abundance: -
d_gene: TRBD1
CDR3nt: TGTGCCAGCAGTGATCCGAGGGGGCGGTATCAGCCCCAGCATTTT
CDR3aa: CASSDPRGRYQPQHF

len: 14
v_gene: TRBV29-1
j_gene: TRBJ1-2
abundance: few
d_gene: -
CDR3nt: TGCAGCGCCTGGGGGGGGCCACAGGGACGCGGCTACACCTTC
CDR3aa: CSAWGGPQGRGYTF

len: 15
v_gene: TRBV6-5
j_gene: TRBJ2-4
abundance: -
d_gene: -
CDR3nt: TGTGCCAGCAGTTACAGCAGGACTAACCCAATCCTTCAGTACTTC
CDR3aa: CASSYSRTNPILQYF

len: 14
v_gene: TRBV5-1
j_gene: TRBJ2-7
abundance: -
d_gene: -
CDR3nt: TGCGCCAGCAGCTTCCAGGGCTACGAGAACGAGCAGTACTTC
CDR3aa: CASSFQGYENEQYF

len: 15
v_gene: TRBV30
j_gene: TRBJ2-2
abundance: -
d_gene: TRBD1
CDR3nt: TGTGCCTGGAACCGGGACAGGGCGAACACCGGGGAGCTGTTTTTT
CDR3aa: CAWNRDRANTGELFF

len: 15
v_gene: TRBV30
j_gene: TRBJ1-2
abundance: -
d_gene: -
CDR3nt: TGTGCCTGGACCTCCGGGGGGGCGCTGGGCTATGACTACACCTTC
CDR3aa: CAWTSGGALGYDYTF

len: 15
v_gene: TRBV5-3
j_gene: TRBJ1-5
abundance: -
d_gene: TRBD1
CDR3nt: TGTGCCAGAAGCCTAGGGACAGGGGGGAATCAGCCCCAGCATTTT
CDR3aa: CARSLGTGGNQPQHF

len: 15
v_gene: TRBV28
j_gene: TRBJ2-5
abundance: -
d_gene: -
CDR3nt: TGTGCCAGCAGTTCCGAGAAGAAGCTCCAAGAGACCCAGTACTTC
CDR3aa: CASSSEKKLQETQYF

len: 14
v_gene: TRBV9
j_gene: TRBJ1-1
abundance: few
d_gene: -
CDR3nt: TGTGCCAGCAGCGTGGACGGGAGGGTCACTGAAGCTTTCTTT
CDR3aa: CASSVDGRVTEAFF

len: 14
v_gene: TRBV5-4
j_gene: TRBJ1-2
abundance: -
d_gene: -
CDR3nt: TGTGCCAGCAGTACCCCAGGGGTTGACTATGGCTACACCTTC
CDR3aa: CASSTPGVDYGYTF